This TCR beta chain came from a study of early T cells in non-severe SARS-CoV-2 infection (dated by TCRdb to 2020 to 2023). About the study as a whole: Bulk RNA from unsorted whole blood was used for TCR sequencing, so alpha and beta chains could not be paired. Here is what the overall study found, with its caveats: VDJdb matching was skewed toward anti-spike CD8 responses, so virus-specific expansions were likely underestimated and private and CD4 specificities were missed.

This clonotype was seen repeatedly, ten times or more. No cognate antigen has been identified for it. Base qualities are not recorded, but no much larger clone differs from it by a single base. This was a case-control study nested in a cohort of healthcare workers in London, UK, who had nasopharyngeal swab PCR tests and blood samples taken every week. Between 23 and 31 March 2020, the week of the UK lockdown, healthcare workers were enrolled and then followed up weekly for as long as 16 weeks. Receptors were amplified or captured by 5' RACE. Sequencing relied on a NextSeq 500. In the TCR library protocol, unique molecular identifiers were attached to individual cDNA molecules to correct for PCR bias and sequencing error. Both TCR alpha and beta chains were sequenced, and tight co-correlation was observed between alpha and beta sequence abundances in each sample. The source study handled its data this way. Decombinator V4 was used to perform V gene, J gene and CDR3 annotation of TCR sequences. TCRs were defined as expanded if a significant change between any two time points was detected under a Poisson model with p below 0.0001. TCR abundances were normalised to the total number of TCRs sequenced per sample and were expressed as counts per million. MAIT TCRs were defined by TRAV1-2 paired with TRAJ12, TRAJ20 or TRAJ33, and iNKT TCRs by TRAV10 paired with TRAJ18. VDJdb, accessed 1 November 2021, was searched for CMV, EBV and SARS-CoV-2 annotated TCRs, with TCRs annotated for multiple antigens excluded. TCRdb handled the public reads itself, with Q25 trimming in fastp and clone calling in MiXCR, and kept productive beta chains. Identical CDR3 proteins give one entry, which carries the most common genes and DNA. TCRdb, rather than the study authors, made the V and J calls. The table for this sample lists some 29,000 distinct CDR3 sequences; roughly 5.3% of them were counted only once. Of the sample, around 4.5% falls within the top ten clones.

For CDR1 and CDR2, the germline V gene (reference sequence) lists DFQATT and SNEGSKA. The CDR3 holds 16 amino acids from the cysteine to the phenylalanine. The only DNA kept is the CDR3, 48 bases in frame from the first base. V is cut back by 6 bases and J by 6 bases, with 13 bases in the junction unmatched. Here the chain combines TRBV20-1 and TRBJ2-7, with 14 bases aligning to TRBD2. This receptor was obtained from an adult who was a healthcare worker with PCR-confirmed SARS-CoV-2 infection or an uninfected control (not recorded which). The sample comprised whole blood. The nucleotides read TGCAGTGCCCTGGGACTAGCGGGAGTCTGGTCTCGCGAGCAGTACTTC. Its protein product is CSALGLAGVWSREQYF.